The present TCR beta chain was sequenced within a study of spatial heterogeneity in lung cancer. The CDR3 sequence is 13 residues long. Trimming shortened V by 7 bases and J by 7 bases, and 13 bases separated the two germline ends. The V gene's germline CDR1 is KGHDR and CDR2 SFDVKD. Time point noted: sample taken at primary tumor resection. Judged by abundance, this clonotype is large. Its antigen is not known. The study's findings and limits: Estimated coverage of tumor T cells was around 6.9% for alpha and about 13% for beta chains. The study found that expanded intratumoral alpha and beta TCR counts tracked tumor mutation counts.

TCRdb analysed the 5' RACE reads with MiXCR anew, one entry per CDR3 protein. Of roughly 9,900 distinct CDR3 sequences in the sample, 6.3% are singletons; the top ten hold approximately 7.1%. This rearrangement joins TRBV24-1 to TRBJ1-5; D is possibly TRBD1 (6 bases). Sequencing was performed on lung tumor tissue, taken at surgery. The TCR comes from a female donor with early-stage non-small cell lung cancer. The CDR3 reads CATSNTGIQPQHF. The CDR3 DNA sequence: TGTGCCACCAGCAACACAGGGATCCAGCCCCAGCATTTT.